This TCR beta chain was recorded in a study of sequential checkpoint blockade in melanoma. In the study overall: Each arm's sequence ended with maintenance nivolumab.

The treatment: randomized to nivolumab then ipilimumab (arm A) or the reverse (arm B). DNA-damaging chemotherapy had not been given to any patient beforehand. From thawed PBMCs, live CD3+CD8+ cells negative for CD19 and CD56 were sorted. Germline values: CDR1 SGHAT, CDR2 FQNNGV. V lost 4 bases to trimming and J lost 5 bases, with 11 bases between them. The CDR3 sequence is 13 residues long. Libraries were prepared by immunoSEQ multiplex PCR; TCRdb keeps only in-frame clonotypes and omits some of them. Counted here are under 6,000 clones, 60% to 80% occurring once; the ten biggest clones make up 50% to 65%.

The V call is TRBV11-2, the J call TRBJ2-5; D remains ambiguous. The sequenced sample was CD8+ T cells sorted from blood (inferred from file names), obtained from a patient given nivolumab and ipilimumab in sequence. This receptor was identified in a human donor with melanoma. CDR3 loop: CASSSSFGETQYF. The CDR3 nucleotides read TGTGCCAGCAGCTCTAGTTTCGGGGAGACCCAGTACTTC.